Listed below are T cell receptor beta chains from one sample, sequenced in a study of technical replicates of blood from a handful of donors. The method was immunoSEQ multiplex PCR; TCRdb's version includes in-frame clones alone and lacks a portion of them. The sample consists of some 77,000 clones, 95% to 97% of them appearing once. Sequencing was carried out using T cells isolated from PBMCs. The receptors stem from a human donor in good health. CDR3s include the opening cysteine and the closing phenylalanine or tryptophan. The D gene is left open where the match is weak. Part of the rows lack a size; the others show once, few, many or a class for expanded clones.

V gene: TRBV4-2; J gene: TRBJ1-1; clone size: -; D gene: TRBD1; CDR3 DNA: TGTGCCAGCAGCCAATTAACAGGGGTGAACACTGAAGCTTTCTTT; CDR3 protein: CASSQLTGVNTEAFF
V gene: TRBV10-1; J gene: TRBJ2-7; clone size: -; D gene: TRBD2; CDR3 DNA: TGCGCCAGCAGTGAAGCGGGAGGATACGAGCAGTACTTC; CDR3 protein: CASSEAGGYEQYF
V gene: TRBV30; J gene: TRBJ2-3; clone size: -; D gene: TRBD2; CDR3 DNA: TGTGCCTGGAGTGTACAAGCGGGATTGAGGGATACGCAGTATTTT; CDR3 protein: CAWSVQAGLRDTQYF
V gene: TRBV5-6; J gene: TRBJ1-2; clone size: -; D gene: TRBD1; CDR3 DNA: TGTGCCAGCAGCTTGTGGGACAGGGATGACTATGGCTACACCTTC; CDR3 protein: CASSLWDRDDYGYTF
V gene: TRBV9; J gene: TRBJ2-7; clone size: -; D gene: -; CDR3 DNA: TGTGCCAGCAGCAAAGGACTTGAGACCTACGAGCAGTACTTC; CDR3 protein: CASSKGLETYEQYF
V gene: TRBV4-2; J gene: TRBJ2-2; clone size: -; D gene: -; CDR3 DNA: TGTGCCAGCAGCCAGGCAGCGGAGTACACCGGGGAGCTGTTTTTT; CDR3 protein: CASSQAAEYTGELFF
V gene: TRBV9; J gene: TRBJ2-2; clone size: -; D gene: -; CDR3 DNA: TGTGCCAGCAGCAAACAAAACGGGGAGCTGTTTTTT; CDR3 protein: CASSKQNGELFF
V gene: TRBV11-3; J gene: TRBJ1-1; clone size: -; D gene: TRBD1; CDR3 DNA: TGTGCCAGCAGTCTTGGGACAGAGAAAGCTTTCTTT; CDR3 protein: CASSLGTEKAFF
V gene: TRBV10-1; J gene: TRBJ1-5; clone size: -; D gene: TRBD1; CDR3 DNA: TGCGCCAGCATTACGACAGGGCTGGAGCAGCCCCAGCATTTT; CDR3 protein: CASITTGLEQPQHF
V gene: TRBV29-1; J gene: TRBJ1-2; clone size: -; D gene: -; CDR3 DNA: TGCAGCGCTCGGGACTCCTATGGCTACACCTTC; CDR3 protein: CSARDSYGYTF
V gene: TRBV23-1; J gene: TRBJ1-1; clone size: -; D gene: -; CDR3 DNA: TGCGCCAGCACCCCCCAAGGACACTCTGAAGCTTTCTTT; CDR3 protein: CASTPQGHSEAFF
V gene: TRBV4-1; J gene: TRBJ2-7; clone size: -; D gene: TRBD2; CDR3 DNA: TGCGCCAGCAGCCAAGAGTTCCTAGCGGGAGACCACGAGCAGTACTTC; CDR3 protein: CASSQEFLAGDHEQYF
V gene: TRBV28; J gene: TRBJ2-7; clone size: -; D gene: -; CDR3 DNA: TGTGCCTGGGGGGACGCTGGCTCCTACGAGCAGTACTTC; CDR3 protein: CAWGDAGSYEQYF
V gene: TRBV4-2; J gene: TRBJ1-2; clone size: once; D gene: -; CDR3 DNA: TGTGCCAGCAGCCGGGGAGTGGACTATGGCTACACCTTC; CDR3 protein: CASSRGVDYGYTF
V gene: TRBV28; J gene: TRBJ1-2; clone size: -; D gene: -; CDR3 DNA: TGTGCCAACTTAGACTGGAATGGCTACACCTTC; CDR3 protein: CANLDWNGYTF
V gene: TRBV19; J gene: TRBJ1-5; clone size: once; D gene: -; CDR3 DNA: TGTGCCAGTAGTATAGATGGTTCAGGGAACGCTCAGCCCCAGCATTTT; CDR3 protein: CASSIDGSGNAQPQHF
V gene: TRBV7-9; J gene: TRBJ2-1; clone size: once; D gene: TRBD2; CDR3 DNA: TGTGCCAGCAGCACAACCGGGACTAGCGGTGAGCAGTTCTTC; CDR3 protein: CASSTTGTSGEQFF
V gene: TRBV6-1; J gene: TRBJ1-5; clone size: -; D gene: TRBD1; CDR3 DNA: TGTGCCAGCACCCCCCAGACAGGGGCTAATCAGCCCCAGCATTTT; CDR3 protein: CASTPQTGANQPQHF
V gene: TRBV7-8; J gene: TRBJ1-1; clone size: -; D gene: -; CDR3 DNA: TGTGCCAGCACCTCGGGAGTTAGGAACACTGAAGCTTTCTTT; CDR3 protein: CASTSGVRNTEAFF
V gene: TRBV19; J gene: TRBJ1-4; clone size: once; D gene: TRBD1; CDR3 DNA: TGTGCCAGTAGTGTCACAGGGGGTCTTAGTGAAAAACTGTTTTTT; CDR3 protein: CASSVTGGLSEKLFF
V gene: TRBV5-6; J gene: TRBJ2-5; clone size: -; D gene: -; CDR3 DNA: TGTGCCAGCAGCTTGTACAGTCAAGAGACCCAGTACTTC; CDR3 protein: CASSLYSQETQYF
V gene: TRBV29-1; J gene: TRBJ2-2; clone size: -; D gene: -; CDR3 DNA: TGCAGCTCCTACTCGAACACCGGGGAGCTGTTTTTT; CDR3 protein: CSSYSNTGELFF
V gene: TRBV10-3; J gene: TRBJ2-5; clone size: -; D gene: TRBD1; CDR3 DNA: TGTGCCACCCAGTTGTCAGGGGGTTTGGAGACCCAGTACTTC; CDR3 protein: CATQLSGGLETQYF